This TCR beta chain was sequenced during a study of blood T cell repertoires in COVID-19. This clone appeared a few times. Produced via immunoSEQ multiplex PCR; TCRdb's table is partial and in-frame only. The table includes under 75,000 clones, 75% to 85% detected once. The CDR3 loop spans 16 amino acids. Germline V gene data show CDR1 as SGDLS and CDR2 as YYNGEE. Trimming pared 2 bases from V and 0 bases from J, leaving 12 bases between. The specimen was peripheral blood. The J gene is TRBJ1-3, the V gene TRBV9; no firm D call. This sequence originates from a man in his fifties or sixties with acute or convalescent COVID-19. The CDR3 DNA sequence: TGTGCCAGCAGCGTTGCTATTACCGCCTCTGGAAACACCATATATTTT. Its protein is CASSVAITASGNTIYF.